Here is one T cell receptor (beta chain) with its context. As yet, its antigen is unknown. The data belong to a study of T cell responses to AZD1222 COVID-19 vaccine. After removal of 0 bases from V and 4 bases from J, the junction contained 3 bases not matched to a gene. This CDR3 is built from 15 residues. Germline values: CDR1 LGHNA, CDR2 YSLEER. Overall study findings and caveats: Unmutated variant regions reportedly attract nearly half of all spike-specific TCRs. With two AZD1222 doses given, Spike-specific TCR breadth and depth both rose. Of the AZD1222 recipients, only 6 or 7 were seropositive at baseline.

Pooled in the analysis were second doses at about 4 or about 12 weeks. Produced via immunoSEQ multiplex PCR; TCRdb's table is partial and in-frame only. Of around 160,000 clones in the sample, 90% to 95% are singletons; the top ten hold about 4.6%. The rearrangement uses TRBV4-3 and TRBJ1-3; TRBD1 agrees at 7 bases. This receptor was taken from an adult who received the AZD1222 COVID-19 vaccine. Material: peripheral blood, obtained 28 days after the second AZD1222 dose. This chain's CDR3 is CASSQDGGQGNTIYF. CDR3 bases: TGCGCCAGCAGCCAAGATGGGGGACAGGGAAACACCATATATTTT.